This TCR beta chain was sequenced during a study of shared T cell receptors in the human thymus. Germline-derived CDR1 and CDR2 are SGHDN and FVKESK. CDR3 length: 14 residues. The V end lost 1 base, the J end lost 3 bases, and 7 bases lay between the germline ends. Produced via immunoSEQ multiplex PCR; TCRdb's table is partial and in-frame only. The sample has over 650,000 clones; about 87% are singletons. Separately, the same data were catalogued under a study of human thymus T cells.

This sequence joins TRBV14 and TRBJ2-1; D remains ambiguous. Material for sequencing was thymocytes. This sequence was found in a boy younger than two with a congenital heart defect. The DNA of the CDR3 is TGTGCCAGCAGCCAAGCGGAGATCTACAATGAGCAGTTCTTC. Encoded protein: CASSQAEIYNEQFF.